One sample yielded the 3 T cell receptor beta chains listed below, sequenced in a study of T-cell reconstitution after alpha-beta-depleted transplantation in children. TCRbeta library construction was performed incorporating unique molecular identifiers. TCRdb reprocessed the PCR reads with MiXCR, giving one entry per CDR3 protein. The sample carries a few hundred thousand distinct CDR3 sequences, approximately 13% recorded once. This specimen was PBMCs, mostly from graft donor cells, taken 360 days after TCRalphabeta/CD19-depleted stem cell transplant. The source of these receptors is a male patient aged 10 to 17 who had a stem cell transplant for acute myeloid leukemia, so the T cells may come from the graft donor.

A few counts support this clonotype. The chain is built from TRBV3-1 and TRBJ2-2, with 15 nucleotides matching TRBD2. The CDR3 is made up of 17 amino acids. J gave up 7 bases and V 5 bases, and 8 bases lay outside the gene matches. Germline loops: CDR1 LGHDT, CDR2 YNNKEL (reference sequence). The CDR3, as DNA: TGTGCCAGCAGCTCCCGGACTAGCGGGAGGGCGAACGGGGAGCTGTTTTTT. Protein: CASSSRTSGRANGELFF.

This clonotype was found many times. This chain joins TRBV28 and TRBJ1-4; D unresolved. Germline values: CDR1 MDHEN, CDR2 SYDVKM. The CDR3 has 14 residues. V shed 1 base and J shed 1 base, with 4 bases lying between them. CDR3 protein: CASSLLGTNEKLFF. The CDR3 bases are TGTGCCAGCAGTTTATTGGGAACTAATGAAAAACTGTTTTTT.

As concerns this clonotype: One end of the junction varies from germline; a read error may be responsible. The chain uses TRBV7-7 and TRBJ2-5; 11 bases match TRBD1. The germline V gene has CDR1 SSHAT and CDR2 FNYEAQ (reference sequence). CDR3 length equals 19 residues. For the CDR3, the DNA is TGTGCTAGCAGCACGGACAGGGGGCTCCGAAAAAAGTACCAAGAGACCCAGTACTTC. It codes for CASSTDRGLRKKYQETQYF.